Listed below are T cell receptor beta chains from one sample, sequenced in a study of T-cell reconstitution after alpha-beta-depleted transplantation in children. TCRdb re-called the PCR reads with MiXCR, one entry per CDR3 protein. The top ten hold 35% of the sample, which has 200,000 to 250,000 distinct CDR3 sequences, roughly 8.3% seen once. This specimen consisted of PBMCs, mostly from graft donor cells, obtained 360 days after TCRalphabeta/CD19-depleted stem cell transplant. The receptors derive from a male patient between 2 and 9 years old who had a stem cell transplant for acute myeloid leukemia, so the T cells may come from the graft donor. Each CDR3 is given with its conserved first and last residue. The D gene is left open where the match is weak. Size is omitted from some rows. Given values are once, few, many or a class for expanded clones.

size: many
V: TRBV3-1
J: TRBJ1-2
D: TRBD1
CDR3: CASSYADRGGGYTF
DNA: TGTGCCAGCAGTTACGCGGACAGGGGAGGTGGCTACACCTTC

size: many
V: TRBV15
J: TRBJ2-6
D: -
CDR3: CATSTYWKASGANVLTF
DNA: TGTGCCACCAGCACCTATTGGAAGGCTTCTGGGGCCAACGTCCTGACTTTC

size: many
V: TRBV20-1
J: TRBJ2-7
D: TRBD1
CDR3: CSAWDRVSYEQYF
DNA: TGCAGTGCCTGGGACAGGGTGAGCTACGAGCAGTACTTC

size: many
V: TRBV7-6
J: TRBJ2-7
D: -
CDR3: CASSPNRKDEQYF
DNA: TGTGCCAGCAGCCCTAACCGCAAAGACGAGCAGTACTTC

size: many
V: TRBV5-8
J: TRBJ1-1
D: -
CDR3: CASSRMAGEDFF
DNA: TGTGCCAGCAGCCGAATGGCGGGGGAGGATTTCTTT

size: -
V: TRBV5-1
J: TRBJ2-1
D: -
CDR3: CASSLGYRGNEQFF
DNA: TGCGCCAGCAGCTTAGGGTATAGAGGCAATGAGCAGTTCTTC

size: -
V: TRBV20-1
J: TRBJ2-3
D: TRBD2
CDR3: CSAKGLAGLPDTQYF
DNA: TGCAGTGCTAAAGGACTAGCGGGGCTCCCAGATACGCAGTATTTT

size: many
V: TRBV12-3/TRBV12-4
J: TRBJ1-6
D: -
CDR3: CASSPRRLNSPLHF
DNA: TGTGCCAGCAGTCCAAGGCGGTTAAATTCACCCCTCCACTTT

size: -
V: TRBV28
J: TRBJ1-2
D: -
CDR3: CASTHLGTDYGYTF
DNA: TGTGCCAGCACTCACTTAGGGACCGACTATGGCTACACCTTC

size: few
V: TRBV12-3/TRBV12-4
J: TRBJ2-5
D: -
CDR3: CASSLGKGWETQYF
DNA: TGTGCCAGCAGTTTGGGGAAGGGGTGGGAGACCCAGTACTTC

size: many
V: TRBV7-9
J: TRBJ2-7
D: -
CDR3: CASSPSHAPRYEQYF
DNA: TGTGCCAGCAGTCCCTCACACGCCCCTCGGTACGAGCAGTACTTC

size: many
V: TRBV6-2/TRBV6-3
J: TRBJ2-6
D: -
CDR3: CASRPDNSGANVLTF
DNA: TGTGCCAGCAGGCCGGACAACTCTGGGGCCAACGTCCTGACTTTC

size: many
V: TRBV15
J: TRBJ2-1
D: TRBD1
CDR3: CATSRDWGQGNEQFF
DNA: TGTGCCACCAGCAGAGATTGGGGACAGGGTAATGAGCAGTTCTTC

size: -
V: TRBV30
J: TRBJ2-3
D: -
CDR3: CAWAGLGGHTDTQYF
DNA: TGTGCCTGGGCGGGGTTAGGGGGGCACACAGATACGCAGTATTTT

size: few
V: TRBV20-1
J: TRBJ1-1
D: -
CDR3: CSATQGGVNTEAFF
DNA: TGCAGTGCTACCCAAGGTGGGGTGAACACTGAAGCTTTCTTT

size: many
V: TRBV29-1
J: TRBJ2-7
D: -
CDR3: CSVELADSYEQYF
DNA: TGCAGCGTTGAACTGGCGGATTCCTACGAGCAGTACTTC

size: few
V: TRBV29-1
J: TRBJ2-3
D: -
CDR3: CSLFGGAGDTQYF
DNA: TGCAGCCTCTTTGGGGGAGCGGGAGATACGCAGTATTTT

size: -
V: TRBV4-1
J: TRBJ2-7
D: -
CDR3: CASSLPFGAREQYF
DNA: TGCGCCAGCAGCCTCCCGTTTGGGGCGCGTGAGCAGTACTTC

size: -
V: TRBV6-5
J: TRBJ1-3
D: -
CDR3: CASSYSGGVSGNTIYF
DNA: TGTGCCAGCAGTTACTCGGGGGGGGTCTCTGGAAACACCATATATTTT